The next 17 T cell receptor beta chains were all read from a single sample in a study of T cell responses to AZD1222 COVID-19 vaccine. The assay was immunoSEQ multiplex PCR, and TCRdb's table has in-frame clones only and misses some. The sample contains some 130,000 clones, roughly 88% of which appear only once. This material consisted of peripheral blood, taken on day 0 of AZD1222 vaccination. These receptors were collected from an adult in good health.

The chain is built from TRBV6-1 and TRBJ2-6; D uncertain. V lost 3 bases and J 0 bases, leaving 6 bases between the germline ends. Germline V CDR1 and CDR2: MNHNS, SASEGT. This CDR3 has 15 residues. The CDR3 spells CASSESFSGANVLTF. The CDR3 bases are TGTGCCAGCAGTGAGTCGTTCTCTGGGGCCAACGTCCTGACTTTC.

The CDR3 DNA reads as TGTGCCAGCAGCCCAGCAGCGGGGTTTAGCACAGATACGCAGTATTTT. This sequence encodes CASSPAAGFSTDTQYF. The chain uses TRBV11-2 and TRBJ2-3, with 7 positions matching TRBD2. The V segment lost 5 bases and the J segment 0 bases; nucleotides outside the gene matches: 8. CDR3 length: 16 amino acids. Germline CDR1 and CDR2: SGHAT and FQNNGV.

This chain joins TRBV6-5 and TRBJ1-6, with D possibly being TRBD1 (6 bases). V lost 2 bases and J 10 bases, leaving 15 bases between the germline ends. CDR3 length: 15 residues. The germline V gene encodes CDR1 MNHEY and CDR2 SVGAGI. The CDR3 DNA sequence: TGTGCCAGCAGTTACGGCGGGGGCGTGGGATCACCCCTCCACTTT. Its translation: CASSYGGGVGSPLHF.

The rearrangement joins TRBV6-5 to TRBJ1-2; TRBD1 agrees at 8 bases. Germline CDR1 and CDR2: MNHEY and SVGAGI. V was clipped by 1 base and J by 6 bases; unmatched bases: 1. The CDR3 consists of 13 residues. The CDR3, as DNA: TGTGCCAGCAGTTACTTACAGGGGGATGGCTACACCTTC. Encoded protein: CASSYLQGDGYTF.

This clone was detected once. The chain couples TRBV28 to TRBJ2-1; 7 bases map to TRBD1. CDR1 is MDHEN, CDR2 SYDVKM, per germline. Trimming cost V 6 bases and J 6 bases; bases outside gene matches: 8. The CDR3 loop spans 14 amino acids. CDR3 DNA: TGTGCCAGCAGCGGGACAGAGTGGCGCAATGAGCAGTTCTTC. This codes for CASSGTEWRNEQFF.

The V gene is TRBV9, the J gene TRBJ2-4, with D maybe TRBD2 (5 bases). The CDR3 sequence is 13 residues long. V was clipped by 0 bases and J by 8 bases, with 9 bases between them. Germline loops: CDR1 SGDLS, CDR2 YYNGEE. The CDR3 loop reads CASSVAGADIQYF. CDR3 in DNA: TGTGCCAGCAGCGTAGCCGGAGCGGACATTCAGTACTTC.

This sequence joins TRBV28 and TRBJ2-7; weak D call: TRBD2 (5 bases). CDR3 length: 14 residues. Looked up from germline, CDR1 is MDHEN and CDR2 is SYDVKM. V gave up 0 bases and J gave up 0 bases, with 6 bases separating them. Written as DNA, the CDR3 is TGTGCCAGCAGTTTATGGGGGAGCTCCTACGAGCAGTACTTC. Residues: CASSLWGSSYEQYF.

J is TRBJ2-6 and V is TRBV5-4; either TRBD1 or TRBD2 may fit D (5 bases each). The germline V gene encodes CDR1 SGHNT and CDR2 YYREEE (reference sequence). V dropped 0 bases and J dropped 2 bases, with 12 bases sitting between them. This CDR3 is 17 amino acids long. CDR3 amino acids: CASSLAGRAAGANVLTF. In nucleotides, the CDR3 is TGTGCCAGCAGCTTGGCGGGGCGGGCCGCTGGGGCCAACGTCCTGACTTTC.

The chain links TRBV5-1 to TRBJ2-7; D remains unclear. Germline CDR1 reads SGHRS; CDR2 reads YFSETQ. Trimming cost V 4 bases and J 2 bases, with 10 bases left between them. The CDR3 loop spans 13 amino acids. Here the CDR3 DNA reads TGCGCCAGCAGCCCATCGGTGGCCTACGAGCAGTACTTC. It codes for CASSPSVAYEQYF. The entire variable domain, with the rest obtained from reference TRBV5-1 and TRBJ2-7, is as follows: KAGVTQTPRYLIKTRGQQVTLSCSPISGHRSVSWYQQTPGQGLQFLFEYFSETQRNKGNFPGRFSGRQFSNSRSEMNVSTLELGDSALYLCASSPSVAYEQYFGPGTRLTVT.

A single count supports this clone. The chain combines TRBV10-3 with TRBJ1-5; D call uncertain. Trimming removed 4 bases at V and 4 bases at J, with 11 bases between. This CDR3 has 14 residues. Germline CDR1 is ENHRY and CDR2 is SYGVKD. This CDR3 is CAISGADSNQPQHF. CDR3 nucleotides: TGTGCCATCAGTGGGGCCGATTCAAATCAGCCCCAGCATTTT.

In DNA, the CDR3 is TGTGCCAGCAGCCAAAGTACAGGGCGAGGGACTGAAGCTTTCTTT. Encoded protein: CASSQSTGRGTEAFF. This chain uses TRBV4-2 with TRBJ1-1; D possibly corresponds to TRBD1 (6 bases). Germline CDR1 is LGHNA and CDR2 is YNFKEQ. V was clipped by 2 bases and J by 5 bases, with 15 bases between them. This CDR3 has 15 amino acids.

The chain is built from TRBV12-3 or TRBV12-4 and TRBJ1-6; no firm D call. The CDR3 spans 13 residues. Trimming stripped 7 bases from V and 9 bases from J, with 13 bases between. DNA of the CDR3: TGTGCCAGCACCCCCGGTGGGTTTTCACCCCTCCACTTT. Translating it yields CASTPGGFSPLHF.

V usage is TRBV29-1 and J usage is TRBJ1-2; 7 bases map to TRBD1. Germline assignment: CDR1 SQVTM and CDR2 ANQGSEA. The trim removed 7 bases at V and 7 bases at J, leaving 9 bases unmatched. The length of the CDR3 is 12 residues. For the CDR3, the DNA is TGCAGCGACCAAGACAGGGCAGTTGGCTACACCTTC. Translation: CSDQDRAVGYTF.

This clone was observed a single time. The gene calls are TRBV30 and TRBJ2-7; no definite D call. The CDR3 consists of 14 residues. Trimming removed 2 bases from V and 2 bases from J, with 13 bases in between. CDR1 and CDR2 (germline): GTSNPN, SVGIG (reference sequence). The DNA for the CDR3 is TGTGCCTGGAGTCGTGTGGGAAGCCCCTACGAGCAGTACTTC. This translates into CAWSRVGSPYEQYF.

This chain links TRBV7-2 with TRBJ2-1; D may be TRBD1 (6 bases). Germline assignment: CDR1 SGHTA and CDR2 FQGNSA. Trimming cost V 5 bases and J 2 bases, with 16 bases left between them. The CDR3 length is 16 residues. In DNA, the CDR3 is TGTGCCAGCAGCGCGTACCCGGGACAAACCTACAATGAGCAGTTCTTC. This gives the protein CASSAYPGQTYNEQFF.

The gene calls are TRBV30 and TRBJ1-2, with D possibly TRBD1 on 5 matching bases. CDR3 length: 12 residues. The germline V and J ends were trimmed by 2 bases and 8 bases, with 12 bases remaining between them. Germline CDR1 is GTSNPN and CDR2 is SVGIG (reference sequence). In nucleotides, the CDR3 is TGTGCCTGGAGTACGACAGTGGGGGGCTACACCTTC. Its protein product is CAWSTTVGGYTF.

The chain couples TRBV15 to TRBJ2-7, with D hard to call. Trimming left V 3 bases short and J 2 bases short, with 17 bases between. CDR3 size: 16 residues. CDR1 is LNHNV and CDR2 is YYDKDF in the germline V gene (reference sequence). The chain's CDR3 is CATSRAGGAMPYEQYF. CDR3 nucleotides: TGTGCCACCAGCAGGGCAGGTGGCGCGATGCCCTACGAGCAGTACTTC.